A single sample gave rise to the 20 T cell receptor beta chains below, sequenced in a study of cytomegalovirus exposure and HLA in healthy donors. The PCR contained 60 Vbeta and 13 Jbeta primers. Clones were sequenced by immunoSEQ multiplex PCR, and TCRdb holds only the in-frame ones, with some missing. Of 100,000 to 150,000 clones in the sample, roughly four fifths were seen once. Sample: PBMCs. Receptors were obtained from a male donor in good health and CMV-seronegative.

The rearrangement joins TRBV27 to TRBJ1-5, with D unresolved. Per germline, CDR1 MNHEY and CDR2 SMNVEV (reference sequence). This CDR3 has 17 residues. V gave up 0 bases and J gave up 2 bases, with 14 bases separating them. The CDR3, as DNA: TGTGCCAGCAGTTTATCGTGGGCACCCTTTGGCAATCAGCCCCAGCATTTT. Translation: CASSLSWAPFGNQPQHF.

The chain is built from TRBV28 and TRBJ1-1; D ambiguous. Germline CDR1 MDHEN, CDR2 SYDVKM. The CDR3 has 14 amino acids. The ends were cut back, 5 bases at V and 1 base at J, with 11 bases in the middle. CDR3 residues: CASSPPRGNTEAFF. CDR3 nucleotide sequence: TGTGCCAGCAGTCCGCCCCGGGGGAACACTGAAGCTTTCTTT.

This chain connects TRBV14 to TRBJ2-7; 8 nucleotides match TRBD1. CDR3 length equals 15 residues. Trimming cost V 5 bases and J 8 bases; bases outside gene matches: 14. Germline V gene data show CDR1 as SGHDN and CDR2 as FVKESK. DNA for the CDR3: TGTGCCAGCAGCGCGCAGGGGGCCCTTAGTCTGAAGCAGTACTTC. Translated: CASSAQGALSLKQYF.

V gene TRBV7-2 combines with J gene TRBJ2-3; possibly TRBD1 for D (5 bases). The germline CDR1 and CDR2 sequences are SGHTA and FQGNSA. V gave up 5 bases and J gave up 0 bases, with 12 bases separating them. The CDR3 loop spans 15 amino acids. As DNA, the CDR3 is TGTGCCAGCAGCCGCGACTGGGGCAGCACAGATACGCAGTATTTT. Its translation: CASSRDWGSTDTQYF.

The chain employs TRBV7-2 and TRBJ2-7, with 11 bases identical to TRBD2. V shed 3 bases and J 2 bases; nucleotides not matched to a gene: 3. This CDR3 is 15 amino acids long. The germline V gene encodes CDR1 SGHTA and CDR2 FQGNSA. The CDR3: CASSFSGGVPYEQYF. The DNA of the CDR3 is TGTGCCAGCAGCTTTAGCGGGGGGGTACCCTACGAGCAGTACTTC.

This chain joins TRBV28 and TRBJ1-4, with TRBD1 identical over 7 bases. CDR1 is MDHEN, CDR2 SYDVKM, per germline. The CDR3 has 14 amino acids. V gave up 6 bases and J gave up 5 bases; unmatched junction bases: 6. This chain's CDR3 is CASSRQGPNEKLFF. Written as DNA, the CDR3 is TGTGCCAGCAGCCGACAGGGCCCAAATGAAAAACTGTTTTTT.

This clone was seen a handful of times. The chain has TRBV4-3 and TRBJ1-2, with TRBD1 matching over 11 bases. Trimming at V came to 0 bases and at J to 7 bases, leaving 4 bases not matched to a gene. From germline, CDR1 is LGHNA and CDR2 YSLEER. The CDR3 runs to 15 residues. The CDR3 sequence is CASSQDRGTGGGYTF. The CDR3 nucleotides read TGCGCCAGCAGCCAAGATCGAGGGACAGGGGGTGGCTACACCTTC.

The V call is TRBV4-3, the J call TRBJ1-1, with 7 bases matching TRBD1. CDR3 length: 15 amino acids. J gave up 3 bases and V 0 bases, and 4 bases lay outside the gene matches. Germline CDR1 is LGHNA and CDR2 is YSLEER. CDR3 in DNA: TGCGCCAGCAGCCAAGATGGTCAGGGGGACACTGAAGCTTTCTTT. Amino acid sequence: CASSQDGQGDTEAFF.

V gene TRBV11-2 combines with J gene TRBJ1-6; the D is unclear. The V end lost 5 bases, the J end lost 0 bases, and 11 bases lay between the germline ends. CDR1 and CDR2 from the germline V gene are SGHAT and FQNNGV. This CDR3 contains 16 residues. The CDR3: CASSTPESSYNSPLHF. CDR3 in DNA: TGTGCCAGCAGCACCCCGGAGAGCTCCTATAATTCACCCCTCCACTTT. Looking up the rest from reference TRBV11-2 and TRBJ1-6 gives the full variable domain: EAGVAQSPRYKIIEKRQSVAFWCNPISGHATLYWYQQILGQGPKLLIQFQNNGVVDDSQLPKDRFSAERLKGVDSTLKIQPAKLEDSAVYLCASSTPESSYNSPLHFGNGTRLTVT.

This clone was seen a handful of times. The V and J genes are TRBV6-8 and TRBJ1-1; D is possibly TRBD1 (6 bases). The CDR3 has 18 amino acids. V shed 3 bases and J shed 10 bases, with 30 bases lying between them. CDR1 and CDR2 (germline): MNHGY, SAAAGT. CDR3 sequence reads: CASSYDREDSRDTERAFF. The CDR3 coding sequence is TGTGCCAGCAGTTATGATAGGGAAGATTCTCGGGACACAGAAAGAGCTTTCTTT.

DNA of the CDR3: TGTGCCAGCAGCGCAGGATCAGGAAACTCAAGGGAGCAGTACTTC. As protein: CASSAGSGNSREQYF. V gene TRBV9 combines with J gene TRBJ2-7; D gene unclear. CDR3 length equals 15 residues. V lost 3 bases and J lost 7, with 20 bases in between. Germline lookup yields CDR1 SGDLS and CDR2 YYNGEE.

This chain links TRBV2 with TRBJ1-1; the D gene is possibly TRBD1 (5 bases). V lost 5 bases to trimming and J lost 2 bases, with 15 bases between them. Germline CDR1 is SNHLY and CDR2 is FYNNEI. The CDR3 runs 15 residues. The CDR3 reads CASSQGRFSNTEAFF. The CDR3 DNA reads as TGTGCCAGCAGTCAGGGCCGTTTTTCTAACACTGAAGCTTTCTTT.

The chain uses TRBV4-3 and TRBJ2-3; D uncertain. In germline, CDR1 is LGHNA, CDR2 YSLEER. V was cut by 0 bases and J by 0 bases, with 13 bases left in between. The CDR3 is made up of 17 amino acids. CDR3 sequence (DNA): TGCGCCAGCAGCCAAGATAACGGGTACGCTAGCACAGATACGCAGTATTTT. Its protein is CASSQDNGYASTDTQYF.

The chain is built from TRBV27 and TRBJ1-5; 8 positions match TRBD1. CDR3 length equals 16 residues. The ends lost 2 bases at V and 0 bases at J; junction bases unmatched: 3. Germline V lookup: CDR1 MNHEY, CDR2 SMNVEV (reference sequence). The CDR3 coding sequence is TGTGCCAGCAGTTTACCACAGGGGGATAGCAATCAGCCCCAGCATTTT. Translating it yields CASSLPQGDSNQPQHF.

V gene TRBV5-1 combines with J gene TRBJ1-3; 7 bases agree with TRBD1. V shed 4 bases, J shed 2 bases, and the junction held 3 bases outside the gene matches. Germline V lookup: CDR1 SGHRS, CDR2 YFSETQ. The CDR3 spans 14 residues. CDR3 residues: CASSTQGPGNTIYF. CDR3 coding DNA: TGCGCCAGCAGCACACAGGGGCCTGGAAACACCATATATTTT.

V usage is TRBV5-6 and J usage is TRBJ1-5; weak D call: TRBD1 (6 bases). Germline V CDR1 and CDR2: SGHDT, YYEEEE. CDR3 length equals 13 residues. Trimming stripped 2 bases from V and 13 bases from J, with 16 bases between. CDR3 sequence: CASSFSRVRGQHF. The CDR3 DNA follows: TGTGCCAGCAGCTTCTCAAGGGTGAGGGGGCAGCATTTT.

This clone was seen a handful of times. The V and J genes are TRBV27 and TRBJ1-5; TRBD1 matches 7 bases. This CDR3 region has 16 residues. Germline trimming cut 4 bases from V and 2 bases from J; bases unmatched to any gene: 8. The germline V gene has CDR1 MNHEY and CDR2 SMNVEV (reference sequence). The CDR3 loop is CASSSATGAGNQPQHF. The CDR3 DNA reads TGTGCCAGCAGTTCAGCCACAGGGGCGGGCAATCAGCCCCAGCATTTT.

The chain links TRBV25-1 to TRBJ2-7; the D gene is possibly TRBD1 (5 bases). V lost 0 bases and J 7 bases, leaving 10 bases between the germline ends. CDR1 MGHDK and CDR2 SYGVNS come from the germline V gene. The CDR3 totals 13 residues. The CDR3 reads CASSEYGAGEQYF. In nucleotides, the CDR3 is TGTGCCAGCAGTGAATATGGGGCCGGGGAGCAGTACTTC.

The chain joins TRBV19 to TRBJ2-1, with D perhaps TRBD2 (5 bases). This CDR3 comprises 16 residues. Germline loops: CDR1 LNHDA, CDR2 SQIVND (reference sequence). Trimming took 3 bases from V and 6 from J, leaving 18 bases between them. CDR3 region: CASSISMGVRVNEQFF. Written as DNA, the CDR3 is TGTGCCAGTAGTATTTCGATGGGAGTTAGAGTCAATGAGCAGTTCTTC.

V gene TRBV7-6 combines with J gene TRBJ2-1; a weak D match, TRBD2 (6 bases). The CDR3 is made up of 14 amino acids. Germline V gene data show CDR1 as SGHVS and CDR2 as FNYEAQ. V lost 5 bases and J lost 4, with 12 bases in between. Written as DNA, the CDR3 is TGTGCCAGCAGCCAACCGGGACTTTACAATGAGCAGTTCTTC. Amino acid sequence: CASSQPGLYNEQFF.